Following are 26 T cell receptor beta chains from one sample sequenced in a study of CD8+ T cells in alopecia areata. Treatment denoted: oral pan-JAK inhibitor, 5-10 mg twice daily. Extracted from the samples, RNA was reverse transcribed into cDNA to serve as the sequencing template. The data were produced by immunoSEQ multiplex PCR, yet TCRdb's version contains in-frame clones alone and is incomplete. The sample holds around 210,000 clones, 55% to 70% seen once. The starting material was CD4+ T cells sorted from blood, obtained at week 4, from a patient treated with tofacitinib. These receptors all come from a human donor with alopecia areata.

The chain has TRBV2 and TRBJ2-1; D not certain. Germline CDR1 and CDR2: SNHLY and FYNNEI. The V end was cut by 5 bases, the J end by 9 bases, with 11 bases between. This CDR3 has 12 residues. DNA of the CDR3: TGTGCCAGCAGTCTAACCGGCGGTGAGCAGTTCTTC. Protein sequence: CASSLTGGEQFF.

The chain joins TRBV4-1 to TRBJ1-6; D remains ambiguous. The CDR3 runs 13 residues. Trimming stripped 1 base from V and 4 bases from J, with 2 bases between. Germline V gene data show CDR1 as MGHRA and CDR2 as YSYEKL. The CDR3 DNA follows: TGCGCCAGCAGCCAAGGATATAATTCACCCCTCCACTTT. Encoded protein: CASSQGYNSPLHF.

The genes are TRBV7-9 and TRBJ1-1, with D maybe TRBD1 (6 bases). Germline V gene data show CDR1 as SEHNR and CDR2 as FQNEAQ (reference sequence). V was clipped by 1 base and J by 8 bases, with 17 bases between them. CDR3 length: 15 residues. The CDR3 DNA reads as TGTGCCAGCAGCTTAGTAGGGACAAGGAGGGCGGAAGCTTTCTTT. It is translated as CASSLVGTRRAEAFF.

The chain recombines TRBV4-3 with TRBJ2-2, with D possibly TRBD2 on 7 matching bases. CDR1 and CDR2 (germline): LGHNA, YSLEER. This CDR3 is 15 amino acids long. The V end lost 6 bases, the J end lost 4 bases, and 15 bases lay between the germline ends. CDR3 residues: CASSRGAVSTGELFF. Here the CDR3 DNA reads TGCGCCAGCAGTCGGGGGGCAGTAAGCACCGGGGAGCTGTTTTTT.

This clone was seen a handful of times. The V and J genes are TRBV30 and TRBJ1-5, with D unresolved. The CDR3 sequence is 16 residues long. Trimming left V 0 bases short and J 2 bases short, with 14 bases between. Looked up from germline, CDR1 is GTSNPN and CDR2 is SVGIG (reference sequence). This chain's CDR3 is CAWSVRIPGGNQPQHF. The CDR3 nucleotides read TGTGCCTGGAGTGTACGGATCCCCGGCGGCAATCAGCCCCAGCATTTT.

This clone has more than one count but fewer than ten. The CDR3 here is CSVEQFWGYTF. The CDR3 DNA reads as TGCAGCGTTGAACAGTTCTGGGGCTACACCTTC. The rearrangement joins TRBV29-1 to TRBJ1-2; no firm D call. The germline V and J ends were trimmed by 2 bases and 8 bases, with 9 bases remaining between them. The length of the CDR3 is 11 residues. The germline gives CDR1 SQVTM, CDR2 ANQGSEA.

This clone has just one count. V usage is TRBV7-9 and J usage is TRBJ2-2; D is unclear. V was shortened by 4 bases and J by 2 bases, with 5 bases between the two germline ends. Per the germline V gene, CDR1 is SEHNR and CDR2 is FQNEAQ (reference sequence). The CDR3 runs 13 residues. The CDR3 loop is CASSYPNTGELFF. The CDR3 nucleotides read TGTGCCAGCAGCTACCCTAACACCGGGGAGCTGTTTTTT.

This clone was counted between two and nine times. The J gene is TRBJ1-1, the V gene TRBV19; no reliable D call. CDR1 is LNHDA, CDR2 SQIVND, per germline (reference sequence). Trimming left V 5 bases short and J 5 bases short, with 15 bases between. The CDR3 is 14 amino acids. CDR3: CASSQPSMRTEAFF. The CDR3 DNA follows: TGTGCCAGTAGTCAGCCATCGATGAGGACTGAAGCTTTCTTT.

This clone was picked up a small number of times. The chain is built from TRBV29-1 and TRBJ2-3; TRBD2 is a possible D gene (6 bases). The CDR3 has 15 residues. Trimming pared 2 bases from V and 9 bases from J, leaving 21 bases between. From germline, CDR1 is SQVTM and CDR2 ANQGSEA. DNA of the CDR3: TGCAGCGTTGAATCGCAAAGACTAGAAACTCTGACGCAGTATTTT. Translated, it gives CSVESQRLETLTQYF.

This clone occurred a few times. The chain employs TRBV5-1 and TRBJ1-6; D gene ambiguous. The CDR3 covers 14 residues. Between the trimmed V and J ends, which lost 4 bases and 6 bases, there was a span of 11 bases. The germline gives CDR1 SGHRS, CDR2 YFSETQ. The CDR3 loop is CASSRAPSNSPLHF. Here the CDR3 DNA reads TGCGCCAGCAGCCGAGCCCCATCTAATTCACCCCTCCACTTT.

The CDR3 region has the DNA TGTGCCAGCAGCCAATCCTATGGACCGCTGGAGACCCAGTACTTC. It encodes CASSQSYGPLETQYF. The chain is built from TRBV14 and TRBJ2-5, with unresolved D. V shed 2 bases and J shed 5 bases, with 15 bases lying between them. CDR3 size: 15 residues. Germline V CDR1 and CDR2: SGHDN, FVKESK.

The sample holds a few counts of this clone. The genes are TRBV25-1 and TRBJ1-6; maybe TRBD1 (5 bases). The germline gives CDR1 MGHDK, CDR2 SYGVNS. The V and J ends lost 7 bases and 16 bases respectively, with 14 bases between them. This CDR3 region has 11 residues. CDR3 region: CASTWGDKLHF. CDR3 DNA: TGTGCCAGCACCTGGGGCGATAAGCTCCACTTT.

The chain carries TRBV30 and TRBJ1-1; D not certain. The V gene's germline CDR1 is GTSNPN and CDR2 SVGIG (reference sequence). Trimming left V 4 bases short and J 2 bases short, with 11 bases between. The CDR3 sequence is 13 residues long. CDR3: CAWNRGGNTEAFF. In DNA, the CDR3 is TGTGCCTGGAATAGAGGAGGAAACACTGAAGCTTTCTTT.

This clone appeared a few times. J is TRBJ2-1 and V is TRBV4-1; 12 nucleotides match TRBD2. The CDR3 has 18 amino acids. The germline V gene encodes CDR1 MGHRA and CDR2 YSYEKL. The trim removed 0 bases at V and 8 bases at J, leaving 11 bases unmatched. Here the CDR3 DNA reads TGCGCCAGCAGCCAAGAATCGCGCACTAGCGGGGGGAGACATGAGCAGTTCTTC. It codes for CASSQESRTSGGRHEQFF.

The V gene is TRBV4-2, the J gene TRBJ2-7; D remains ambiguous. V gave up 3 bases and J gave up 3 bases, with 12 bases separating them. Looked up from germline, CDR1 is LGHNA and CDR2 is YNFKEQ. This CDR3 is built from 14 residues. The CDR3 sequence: CASSQSGPNYEQYF. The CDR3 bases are TGTGCCAGCAGCCAGAGTGGGCCAAACTACGAGCAGTACTTC.

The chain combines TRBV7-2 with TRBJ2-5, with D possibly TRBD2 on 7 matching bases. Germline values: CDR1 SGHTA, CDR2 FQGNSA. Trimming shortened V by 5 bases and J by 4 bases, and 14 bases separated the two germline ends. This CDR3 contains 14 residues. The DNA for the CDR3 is TGTGCCAGCAGCAAGGGGGGGCAGGGAGAGACCCAGTACTTC. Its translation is CASSKGGQGETQYF.

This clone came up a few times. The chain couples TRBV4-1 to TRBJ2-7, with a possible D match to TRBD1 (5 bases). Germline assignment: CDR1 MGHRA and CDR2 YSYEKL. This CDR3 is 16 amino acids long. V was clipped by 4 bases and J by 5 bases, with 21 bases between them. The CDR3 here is CASSPGMGQAPDEQYF. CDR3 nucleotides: TGCGCCAGCAGCCCCGGAATGGGGCAGGCTCCCGACGAGCAGTACTTC.

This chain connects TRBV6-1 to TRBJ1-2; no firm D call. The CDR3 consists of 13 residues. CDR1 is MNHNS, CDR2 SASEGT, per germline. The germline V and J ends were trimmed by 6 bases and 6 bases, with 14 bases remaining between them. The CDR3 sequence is CASRYGMNNGYTF. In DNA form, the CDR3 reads TGTGCCAGCAGGTACGGGATGAACAATGGCTACACCTTC.

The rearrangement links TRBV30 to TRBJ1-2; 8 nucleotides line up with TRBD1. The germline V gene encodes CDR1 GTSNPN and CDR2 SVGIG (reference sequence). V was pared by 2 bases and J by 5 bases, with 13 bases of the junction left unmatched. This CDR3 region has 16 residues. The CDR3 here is CAWSPLPDRGGYGYTF. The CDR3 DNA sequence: TGTGCCTGGAGTCCACTACCCGACAGGGGAGGGTATGGCTACACCTTC. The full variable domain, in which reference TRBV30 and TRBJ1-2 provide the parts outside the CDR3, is SQTIHQWPATLVQPVGSPLSLECTVEGTSNPNLYWYRQAAGRGLQLLFYSVGIGQISSEVPQNLSASRPQDRQFILSSKKLLLSDSGFYLCAWSPLPDRGGYGYTFGSGTRLTVV.

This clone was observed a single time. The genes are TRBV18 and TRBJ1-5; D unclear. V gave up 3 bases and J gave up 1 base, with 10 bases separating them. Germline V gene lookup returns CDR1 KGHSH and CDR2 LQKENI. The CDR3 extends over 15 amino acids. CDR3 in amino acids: CASSPLVGSNQPQHF. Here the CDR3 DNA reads TGTGCCAGCTCACCGCTGGTAGGGAGCAATCAGCCCCAGCATTTT.

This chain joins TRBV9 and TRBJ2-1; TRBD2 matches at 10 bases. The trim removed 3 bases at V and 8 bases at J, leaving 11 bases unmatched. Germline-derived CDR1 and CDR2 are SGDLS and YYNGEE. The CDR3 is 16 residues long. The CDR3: CASSAGSGGEGDEQFF. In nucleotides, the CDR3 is TGTGCCAGCAGCGCCGGCAGCGGGGGGGAGGGAGATGAGCAGTTCTTC. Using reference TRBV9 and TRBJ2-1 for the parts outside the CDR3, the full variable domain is DSGVTQTPKHLITATGQRVTLRCSPRSGDLSVYWYQQSLDQGLQFLIQYYNGEERAKGNILERFSAQQFPDLHSELNLSSLELGDSALYFCASSAGSGGEGDEQFFGPGTRLTVL.

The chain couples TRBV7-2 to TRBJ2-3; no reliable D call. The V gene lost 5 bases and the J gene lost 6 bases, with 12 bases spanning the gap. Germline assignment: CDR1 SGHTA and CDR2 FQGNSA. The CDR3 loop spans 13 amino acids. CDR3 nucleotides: TGTGCCAGCAGCCCAGCAGTTGGGGATACGCAGTATTTT. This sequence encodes CASSPAVGDTQYF.

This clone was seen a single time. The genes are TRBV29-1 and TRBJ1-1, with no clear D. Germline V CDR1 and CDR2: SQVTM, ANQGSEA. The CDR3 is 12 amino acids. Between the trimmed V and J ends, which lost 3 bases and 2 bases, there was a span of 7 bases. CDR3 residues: CSVERSNTEAFF. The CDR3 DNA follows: TGCAGCGTTGAGCGAAGTAACACTGAAGCTTTCTTT.

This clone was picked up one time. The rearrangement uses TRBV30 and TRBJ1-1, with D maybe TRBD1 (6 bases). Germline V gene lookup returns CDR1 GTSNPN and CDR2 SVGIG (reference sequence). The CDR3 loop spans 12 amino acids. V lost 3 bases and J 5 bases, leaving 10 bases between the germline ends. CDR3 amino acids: CAWSPQGTEAFF. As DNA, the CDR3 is TGTGCCTGGAGCCCCCAGGGGACTGAAGCTTTCTTT.

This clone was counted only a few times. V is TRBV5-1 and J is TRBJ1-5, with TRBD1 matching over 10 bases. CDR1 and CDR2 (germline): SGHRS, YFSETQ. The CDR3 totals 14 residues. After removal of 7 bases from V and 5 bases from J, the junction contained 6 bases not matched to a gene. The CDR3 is CASGTGTGDQPQHF. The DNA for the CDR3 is TGCGCCAGCGGCACCGGGACAGGGGATCAGCCCCAGCATTTT. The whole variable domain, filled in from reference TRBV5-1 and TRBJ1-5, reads KAGVTQTPRYLIKTRGQQVTLSCSPISGHRSVSWYQQTPGQGLQFLFEYFSETQRNKGNFPGRFSGRQFSNSRSEMNVSTLELGDSALYLCASGTGTGDQPQHFGDGTRLSIL.

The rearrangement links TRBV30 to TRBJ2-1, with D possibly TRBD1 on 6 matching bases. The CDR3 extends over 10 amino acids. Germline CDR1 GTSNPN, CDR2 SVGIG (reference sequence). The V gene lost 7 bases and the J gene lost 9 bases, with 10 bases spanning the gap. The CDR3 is CASRGIEQFF. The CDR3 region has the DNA TGTGCCTCCAGGGGTATTGAGCAGTTCTTC.